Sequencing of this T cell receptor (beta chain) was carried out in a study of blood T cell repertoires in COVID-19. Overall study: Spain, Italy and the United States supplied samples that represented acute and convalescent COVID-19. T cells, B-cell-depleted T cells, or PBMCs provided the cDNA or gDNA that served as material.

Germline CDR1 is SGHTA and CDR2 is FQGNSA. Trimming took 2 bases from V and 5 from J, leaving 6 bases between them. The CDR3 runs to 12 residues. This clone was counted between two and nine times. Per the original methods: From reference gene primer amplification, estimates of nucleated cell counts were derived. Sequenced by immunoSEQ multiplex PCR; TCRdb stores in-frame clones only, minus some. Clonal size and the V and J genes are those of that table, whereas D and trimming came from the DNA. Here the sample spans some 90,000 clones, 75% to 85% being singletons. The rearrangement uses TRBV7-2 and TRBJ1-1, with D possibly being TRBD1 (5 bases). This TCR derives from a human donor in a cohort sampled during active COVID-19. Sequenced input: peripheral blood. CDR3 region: CASSLRGTEAFF. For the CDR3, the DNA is TGTGCCAGCAGCTTAAGGGGTACTGAAGCTTTCTTT.